This entry features one TCR beta chain sequence. Its specificity is not known. This specimen belongs to a study of regulatory T cells in long-lasting Graves disease. The ends were cut back, 0 bases at V and 2 bases at J, with 2 bases in the middle. CDR3 size: 12 residues. Germline V gene data show CDR1 as DFQATT and CDR2 as SNEGSKA (reference sequence). Combining iRepertoire HTBI primers with Arm-PCR of CDR3 regions, the authors built TCR beta libraries. TCRdb passed the multiplex PCR reads through MiXCR, listing each CDR3 protein once. The data hold fewer than 600,000 distinct CDR3 sequences, with roughly 22% observed a single time. Sample time point: persistent/refractory GD, antithyroid drugs over 5 years with positive TRAb. The TCR library was prepared using RNA isolated from PBMCs. Staff took roughly 9.6 milliliters of peripheral blood and put it into EDTA tubes. Broader study findings: Study of thyroid tissue was not done, with only peripheral blood studied. With a small sample size, accuracy may have been reduced.

The chain employs TRBV20-1 and TRBJ2-1; D remains unclear. The receptor was isolated from a female donor with Graves disease. Material: peripheral blood mononuclear cells (PBMCs), obtained when the disease was refractory, from a patient treated with antithyroid drugs. The DNA for the CDR3 is TGCAGTGCTAGAGATACCTACAATGAGCAGTTCTTC. Residues: CSARDTYNEQFF.